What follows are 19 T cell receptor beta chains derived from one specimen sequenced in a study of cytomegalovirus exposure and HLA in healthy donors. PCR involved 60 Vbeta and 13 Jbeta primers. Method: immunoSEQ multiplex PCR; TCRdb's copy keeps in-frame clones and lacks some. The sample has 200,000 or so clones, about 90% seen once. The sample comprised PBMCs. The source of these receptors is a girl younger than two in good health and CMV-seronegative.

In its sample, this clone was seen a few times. Here the CDR3 reads CASSPTGGVRYF. In DNA, the CDR3 is TGTGCCAGCAGCCCGACAGGGGGAGTTCGGTACTTC. This chain connects TRBV6-6 to TRBJ2-7, with 9 bases that match TRBD1. The germline gives CDR1 MNHNY, CDR2 SVGAGI (reference sequence). This CDR3 region has 12 residues. V was clipped by 6 bases and J by 12 bases; unmatched bases: 9.

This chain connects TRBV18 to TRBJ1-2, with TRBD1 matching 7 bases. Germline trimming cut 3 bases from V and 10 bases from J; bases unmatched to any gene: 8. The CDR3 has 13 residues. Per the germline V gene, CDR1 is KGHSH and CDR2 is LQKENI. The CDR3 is CASSPATGNDYTF. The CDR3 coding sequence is TGTGCCAGCTCACCCGCGACAGGGAATGACTACACCTTC.

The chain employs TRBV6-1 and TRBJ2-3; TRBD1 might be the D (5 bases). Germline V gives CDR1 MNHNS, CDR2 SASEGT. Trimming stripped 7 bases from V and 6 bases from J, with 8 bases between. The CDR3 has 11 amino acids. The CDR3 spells CASIQADTQYF. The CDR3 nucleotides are TGTGCCAGCATACAGGCCGATACGCAGTATTTT.

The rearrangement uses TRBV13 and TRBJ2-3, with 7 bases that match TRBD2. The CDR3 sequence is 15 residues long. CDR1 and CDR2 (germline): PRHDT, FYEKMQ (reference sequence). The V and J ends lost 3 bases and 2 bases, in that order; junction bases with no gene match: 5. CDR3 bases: TGTGCCAGCAGCTTCTTCGCGGGGGACACAGATACGCAGTATTTT. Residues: CASSFFAGDTDTQYF.

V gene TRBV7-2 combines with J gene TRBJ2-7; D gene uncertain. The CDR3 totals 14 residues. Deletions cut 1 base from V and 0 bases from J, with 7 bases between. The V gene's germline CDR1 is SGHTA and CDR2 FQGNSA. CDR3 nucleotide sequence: TGTGCCAGCAGCTTAGTCACGAGCTCCTACGAGCAGTACTTC. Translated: CASSLVTSSYEQYF.

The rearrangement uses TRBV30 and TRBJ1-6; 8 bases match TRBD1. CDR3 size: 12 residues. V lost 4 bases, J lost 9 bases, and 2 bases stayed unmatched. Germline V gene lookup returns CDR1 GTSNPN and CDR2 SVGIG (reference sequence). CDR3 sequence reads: CAWTGGVSPLHF. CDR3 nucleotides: TGTGCCTGGACAGGGGGCGTTTCACCCCTCCACTTT.

The DNA for the CDR3 is TGTGCCAGCAGCTTAACGGCGGGAGGCACAGATACGCAGTATTTT. As protein: CASSLTAGGTDTQYF. The chain recombines TRBV7-3 with TRBJ2-3; 7 nucleotides agree with TRBD2. The germline V gene encodes CDR1 SGHTA and CDR2 FQGTGA. This CDR3 spans 15 amino acids. J lost 1 base, V lost 0 bases, and 1 base had no gene match.

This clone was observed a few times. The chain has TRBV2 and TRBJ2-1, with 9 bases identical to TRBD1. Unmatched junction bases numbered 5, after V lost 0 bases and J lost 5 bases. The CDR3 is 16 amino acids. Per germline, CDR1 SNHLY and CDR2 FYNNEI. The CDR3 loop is CASSEAIGTGHNEQFF. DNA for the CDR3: TGTGCCAGCAGTGAAGCAATCGGGACAGGGCACAATGAGCAGTTCTTC. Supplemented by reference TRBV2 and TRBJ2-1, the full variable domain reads EPEVTQTPSHQVTQMGQEVILRCVPISNHLYFYWYRQILGQKVEFLVSFYNNEISEKSEIFDDQFSVERPDGSNFTLKIRSTKLEDSAMYFCASSEAIGTGHNEQFFGPGTRLTVL.

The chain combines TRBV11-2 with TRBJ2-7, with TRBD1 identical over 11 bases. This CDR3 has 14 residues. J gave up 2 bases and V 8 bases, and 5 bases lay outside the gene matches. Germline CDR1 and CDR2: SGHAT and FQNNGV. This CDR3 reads CASGRDRGTYEQYF. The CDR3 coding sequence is TGTGCCAGCGGTCGGGACAGGGGGACCTACGAGCAGTACTTC.

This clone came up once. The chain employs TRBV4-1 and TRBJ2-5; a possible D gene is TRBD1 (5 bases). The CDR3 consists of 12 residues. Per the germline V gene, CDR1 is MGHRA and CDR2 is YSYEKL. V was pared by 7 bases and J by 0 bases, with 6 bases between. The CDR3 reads CASKGNQETQYF. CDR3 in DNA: TGCGCCAGCAAGGGGAACCAAGAGACCCAGTACTTC.

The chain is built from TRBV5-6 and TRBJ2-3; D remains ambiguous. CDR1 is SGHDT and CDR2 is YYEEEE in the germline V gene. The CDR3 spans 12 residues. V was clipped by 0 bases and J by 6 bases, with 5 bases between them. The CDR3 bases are TGTGCCAGCAGCTTGGGCAGGGATACGCAGTATTTT. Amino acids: CASSLGRDTQYF. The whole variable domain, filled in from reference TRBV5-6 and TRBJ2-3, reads DAGVTQSPTHLIKTRGQQVTLRCSPKSGHDTVSWYQQALGQGPQFIFQYYEEEERQRGNFPDRFSGHQFPNYSSELNVNALLLGDSALYLCASSLGRDTQYFGPGTRLTVL.

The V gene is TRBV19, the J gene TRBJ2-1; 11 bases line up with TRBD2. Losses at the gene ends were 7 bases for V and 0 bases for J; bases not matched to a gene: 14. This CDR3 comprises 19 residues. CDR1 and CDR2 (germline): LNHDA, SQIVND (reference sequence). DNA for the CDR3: TGTGCCAGTACCAAAAGGGCTAGCGGGAGGCCCCGCTCCTACAATGAGCAGTTCTTC. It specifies CASTKRASGRPRSYNEQFF. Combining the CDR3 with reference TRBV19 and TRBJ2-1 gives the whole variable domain DGGITQSPKYLFRKEGQNVTLSCEQNLNHDAMYWYRQDPGQGLRLIYYSQIVNDFQKGDIAEGYSVSREKKESFPLTVTSAQKNPTAFYLCASTKRASGRPRSYNEQFFGPGTRLTVL.

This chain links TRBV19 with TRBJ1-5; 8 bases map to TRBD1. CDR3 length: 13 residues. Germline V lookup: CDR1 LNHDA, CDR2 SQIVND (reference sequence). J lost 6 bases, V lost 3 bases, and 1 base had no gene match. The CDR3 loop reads CASSIGQGQPQHF. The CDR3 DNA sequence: TGTGCCAGTAGTATTGGACAGGGTCAGCCCCAGCATTTT.

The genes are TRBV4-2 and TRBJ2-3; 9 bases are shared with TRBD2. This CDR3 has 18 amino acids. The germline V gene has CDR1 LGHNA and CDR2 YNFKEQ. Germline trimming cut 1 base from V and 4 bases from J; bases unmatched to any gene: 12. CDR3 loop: CASSQAVMAGGTADTQYF. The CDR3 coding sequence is TGTGCCAGCAGCCAAGCAGTTATGGCGGGGGGGACGGCAGATACGCAGTATTTT.

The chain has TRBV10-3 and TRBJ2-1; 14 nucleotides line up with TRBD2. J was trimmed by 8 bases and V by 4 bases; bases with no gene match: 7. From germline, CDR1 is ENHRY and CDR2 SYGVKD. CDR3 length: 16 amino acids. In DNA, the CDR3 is TGTGCCATCAGTGGGGGACTAGCGGGGGCGGCGGATGAGCAGTTCTTC. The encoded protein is CAISGGLAGAADEQFF.

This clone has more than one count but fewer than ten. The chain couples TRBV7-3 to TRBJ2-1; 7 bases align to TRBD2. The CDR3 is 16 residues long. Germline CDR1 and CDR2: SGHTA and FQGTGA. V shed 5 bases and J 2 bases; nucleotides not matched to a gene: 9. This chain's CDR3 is CASSGFRGEAYNEQFF. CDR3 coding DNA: TGTGCCAGCAGCGGGTTCCGGGGGGAGGCCTACAATGAGCAGTTCTTC. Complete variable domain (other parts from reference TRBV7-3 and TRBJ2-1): GAGVSQTPSNKVTEKGKYVELRCDPISGHTALYWYRQSLGQGPEFLIYFQGTGAADDSGLPNDRFFAVRPEGSVSTLKIQRTERGDSAVYLCASSGFRGEAYNEQFFGPGTRLTVL.

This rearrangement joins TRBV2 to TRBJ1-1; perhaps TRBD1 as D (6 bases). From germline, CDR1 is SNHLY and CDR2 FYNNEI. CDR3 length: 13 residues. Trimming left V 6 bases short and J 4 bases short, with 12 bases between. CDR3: CASRGTPFTEAFF. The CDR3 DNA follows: TGTGCCAGCAGAGGGACACCCTTCACTGAAGCTTTCTTT. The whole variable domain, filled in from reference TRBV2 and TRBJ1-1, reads EPEVTQTPSHQVTQMGQEVILRCVPISNHLYFYWYRQILGQKVEFLVSFYNNEISEKSEIFDDQFSVERPDGSNFTLKIRSTKLEDSAMYFCASRGTPFTEAFFGQGTRLTVV.

The CDR3 is CAWSSRGGVETQYF. The CDR3 DNA reads as TGTGCCTGGAGTTCCCGGGGGGGCGTGGAGACCCAGTACTTC. The J gene is TRBJ2-5, the V gene TRBV30; 8 bases are shared with TRBD2. Germline V CDR1 and CDR2: GTSNPN, SVGIG (reference sequence). The CDR3 contains 14 residues. The trim removed 2 bases at V and 5 bases at J, leaving 7 bases unmatched.

CDR3 residues: CASSVDRVQPQHF. The CDR3 DNA reads as TGTGCCAGCAGCGTTGACAGGGTTCAGCCCCAGCATTTT. This chain uses TRBV7-3 with TRBJ1-5, with 7 nucleotides matching TRBD1. The CDR3 covers 13 residues. The germline CDR1 and CDR2 sequences are SGHTA and FQGTGA. The V segment lost 5 bases and the J segment 6 bases; nucleotides outside the gene matches: 4.